These 14 T cell receptor beta chains were all obtained from the same sample, sequenced in a study of blood T cell repertoires in COVID-19. The data were produced by immunoSEQ multiplex PCR, yet TCRdb's version contains in-frame clones alone and is incomplete. The data contain 250,000 to 400,000 clones, roughly 90% of them seen just once; the ten biggest clones take up approximately 2.9%. The sample comprised peripheral blood. Every receptor here comes from a woman in her 30s with COVID-19, enrolled during active disease.

This chain links TRBV11-2 with TRBJ1-3, with TRBD1 matching over 7 bases. V lost 8 bases, J lost 4 bases, and 11 bases stayed unmatched. Germline values: CDR1 SGHAT, CDR2 FQNNGV. The CDR3 sequence is 15 residues long. Here the CDR3 reads CASYGEGATGNTIYF. The CDR3 region has the DNA TGTGCCAGCTACGGAGAGGGGGCGACAGGAAACACCATATATTTT.

This chain connects TRBV5-1 to TRBJ1-1; D is uncertain. CDR3 length: 18 residues. Germline assignment: CDR1 SGHRS and CDR2 YFSETQ. V shed 2 bases and J shed 0 bases, with 20 bases lying between them. This CDR3 reads CASSFYNPGGIMNTEAFF. CDR3 nucleotides: TGCGCCAGCAGCTTTTATAATCCGGGAGGTATTATGAACACTGAAGCTTTCTTT.

This rearrangement joins TRBV11-1 to TRBJ2-7; tentatively, D is TRBD1 (7 bases). The CDR3 is 15 residues long. Germline lookup yields CDR1 SGHAT and CDR2 FQDESV (reference sequence). With 2 bases removed from V and 2 bases from J, the gap between germline ends came to 13 bases. The CDR3 loop reads CASSLRAGGPYEQYF. The DNA for the CDR3 is TGTGCCAGCAGCTTAAGGGCAGGGGGGCCCTACGAGCAGTACTTC. Together with reference TRBV11-1 and TRBJ2-7, the CDR3 gives the full variable domain: EAEVAQSPRYKITEKSQAVAFWCDPISGHATLYWYRQILGQGPELLVQFQDESVVDDSQLPKDRFSAERLKGVDSTLKIQPAELGDSAMYLCASSLRAGGPYEQYFGPGTRLTVT.

The chain combines TRBV5-1 with TRBJ1-2; unclear D gene. With 0 bases removed from V and 2 bases from J, the gap between germline ends came to 11 bases. CDR3 length: 15 amino acids. Per germline, CDR1 SGHRS and CDR2 YFSETQ. CDR3 sequence reads: CASSLASTANYGYTF. CDR3 DNA: TGCGCCAGCAGCTTGGCCAGTACAGCAAACTATGGCTACACCTTC.

The chain employs TRBV2 and TRBJ1-4, with TRBD1 identical over 7 bases. The CDR3 runs 15 residues. CDR1 is SNHLY, CDR2 FYNNEI, per germline. V was pared by 6 bases and J by 4 bases, with 8 bases of the junction left unmatched. The DNA for the CDR3 is TGTGCCAGCAGAGGAAAGGGACAGTTTAATGAAAAACTGTTTTTT. This sequence encodes CASRGKGQFNEKLFF.

The chain uses TRBV18 and TRBJ1-1, with D perhaps matching TRBD1 (5 bases). Germline lookup yields CDR1 KGHSH and CDR2 LQKENI. Trimming removed 1 base at V and 1 base at J, with 7 bases between. CDR3 size: 14 residues. The CDR3 is CASSPRQGNTEAFF. The CDR3 DNA is TGTGCCAGCTCACCACGGCAGGGGAACACTGAAGCTTTCTTT.

The CDR3 nucleotides are TGTGCCAGCAGCTCCCTTAGCGGGGAACCCAAGCAGTACTTC. Protein sequence: CASSSLSGEPKQYF. This chain links TRBV7-9 with TRBJ2-7; 8 bases map to TRBD2. The V gene's germline CDR1 is SEHNR and CDR2 FQNEAQ (reference sequence). The V segment lost 4 bases and the J segment 8 bases; nucleotides outside the gene matches: 10. CDR3 length equals 14 residues.

This chain connects TRBV10-2 to TRBJ2-7; D is possibly TRBD2 (5 bases). CDR1 WSHSY and CDR2 SAAADI come from the germline V gene. Trimming left V 6 bases short and J 4 bases short, with 16 bases between. CDR3 size: 14 residues. CDR3 nucleotides: TGCGCCAGCAGGGGAGACCCCGAGAGTTACGAGCAGTACTTC. Protein product: CASRGDPESYEQYF.

The genes are TRBV24-1 and TRBJ2-1; 12 nucleotides line up with TRBD2. There are 18 residues in the CDR3. Germline V gene sequence: CDR1 KGHDR, CDR2 SFDVKD. The V segment lost 3 bases and the J segment 0 bases; nucleotides outside the gene matches: 5. The CDR3 region is CATSDPGLAGDSYNEQFF. CDR3 coding DNA: TGTGCCACCAGTGATCCGGGACTAGCGGGTGACTCCTACAATGAGCAGTTCTTC.

As to this clone: Its ends do not fully match the called genes, so a read error is possible. The CDR3 sequence is CASSQACWF. DNA of the CDR3: TGTGCCAGCAGCCAGGCCTGTTGGTTT. This chain connects TRBV14 to TRBJ1-4; D ambiguous. This CDR3 comprises 9 residues. CDR1 is SGHDN and CDR2 is FVKESK in the germline V gene.

The V and J genes are TRBV2 and TRBJ2-7; 8 bases map to TRBD2. With 0 bases clipped from V and 3 bases from J, the junction kept 7 bases outside the gene matches. CDR1 SNHLY and CDR2 FYNNEI come from the germline V gene. The CDR3 extends over 16 amino acids. The CDR3 loop reads CASSEASGGSFYEQYF. DNA for the CDR3: TGTGCCAGCAGTGAAGCGTCGGGAGGGTCCTTCTACGAGCAGTACTTC.

The rearrangement links TRBV10-2 to TRBJ2-1; 9 nucleotides line up with TRBD2. The germline CDR1 and CDR2 sequences are WSHSY and SAAADI. The J segment lost 4 bases and the V segment lost 3 bases, leaving 4 bases of the junction unmatched. The CDR3 extends over 15 amino acids. The CDR3 sequence is CASSDPSGVYNEQFF. CDR3 in DNA: TGCGCCAGCAGTGATCCTAGCGGGGTTTACAATGAGCAGTTCTTC.

In DNA, the CDR3 is TGTGCCAGCAGTTTGCCTGACAGGAGCAATGAGCAGTTCTTC. Its protein product is CASSLPDRSNEQFF. The V call is TRBV27, the J call TRBJ2-1; tentative D call: TRBD1 (6 bases). This CDR3 spans 14 amino acids. The germline V gene encodes CDR1 MNHEY and CDR2 SMNVEV (reference sequence). Trimming shortened V by 3 bases and J by 6 bases, and 12 bases separated the two germline ends.

V gene TRBV19 combines with J gene TRBJ2-7, with D hard to call. Trimming took 3 bases from V and 0 from J, leaving 9 bases between them. Germline V lookup: CDR1 LNHDA, CDR2 SQIVND (reference sequence). This CDR3 is 14 amino acids long. CDR3 protein: CASSMARSSYEQYF. The CDR3 DNA reads TGTGCCAGTAGTATGGCCCGGAGCTCCTACGAGCAGTACTTC.